This record looks at one T cell receptor beta chain sequence and its context. The antigen is undetermined. Amplification used 60 Vbeta primers and 13 Jbeta primers. This table comes from immunoSEQ multiplex PCR, and its TCRdb copy is limited to in-frame clones, with some not included. Altogether hundreds of thousands of clones are present, 77% being singletons, with the ten largest covering around 2.9%. These data come from a study of cytomegalovirus exposure and HLA in healthy donors. Across the whole study: Findings of an earlier analysis included around 120 million unique TCR beta sequences from 190 million or so T cells. Around 80 million unique TCR sequences came from HLA-typed donors in an early release.

The CDR3 is 15 residues long. CDR1 is MRHNA, CDR2 SNTAGT, per germline. V dropped 5 bases and J dropped 4; count of bases not matched to a gene: 2. Study-wide results and caveats: A later analysis reported that several of the most significant clusters appeared to be linked to common viral pathogens, among them Epstein-Barr virus. A later analysis, which compared TCR beta chains of equal frequency, found the HLA-associated ones more clonally expanded.

This TCR came from a woman aged 55-69 years in good health and CMV-seropositive. V usage is TRBV6-4 and J usage is TRBJ2-2; TRBD2 agrees at 12 bases. Sequenced input: PBMCs. Here the CDR3 DNA reads TGTGCCAGCAGTCCGACTAGCGGGAGCACCGGGGAGCTGTTTTTT. Its protein is CASSPTSGSTGELFF.